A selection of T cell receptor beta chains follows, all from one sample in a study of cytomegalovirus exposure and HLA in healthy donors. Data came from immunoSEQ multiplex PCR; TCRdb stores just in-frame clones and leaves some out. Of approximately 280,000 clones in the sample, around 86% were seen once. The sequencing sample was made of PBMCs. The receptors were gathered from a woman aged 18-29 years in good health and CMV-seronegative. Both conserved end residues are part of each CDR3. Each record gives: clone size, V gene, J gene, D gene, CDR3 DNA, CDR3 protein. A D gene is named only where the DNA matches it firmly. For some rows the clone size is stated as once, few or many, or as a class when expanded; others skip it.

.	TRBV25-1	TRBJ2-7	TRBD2	TGTGCCAGCAGTGCGGGACTAGCTCTCGCCTACGAGCAGTACTTC	CASSAGLALAYEQYF
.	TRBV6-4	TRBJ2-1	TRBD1	TGTGCCAGCAGTGACGGGACAGGGGGCAATGAGCAGTTCTTC	CASSDGTGGNEQFF
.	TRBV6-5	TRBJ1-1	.	TGTGCCAGCAGTTCCAGGGGCTACGCTGAAGCTTTCTTT	CASSSRGYAEAFF
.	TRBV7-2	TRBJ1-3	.	TGTGCCAGCAGCCGAGAGGCGGGGGGCGGATCTGGAAACACCATATATTTT	CASSREAGGGSGNTIYF
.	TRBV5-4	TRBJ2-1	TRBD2	TGTGCCAGCAGCTCCGGGACTAGTGTCTACAATGAGCAGTTCTTC	CASSSGTSVYNEQFF
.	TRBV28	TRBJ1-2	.	TGTGCCAGCAGTCTTAGAGGTTATGGCTACACCTTC	CASSLRGYGYTF
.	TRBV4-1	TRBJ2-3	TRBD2	TGCGCCAGCAGCCAAGATTTTGGCGGGAGGGTGTATACGCAGTATTTT	CASSQDFGGRVYTQYF
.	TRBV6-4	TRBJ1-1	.	TGTGCCAGCAGTGCAGGCAGTGAAGCTTTCTTT	CASSAGSEAFF
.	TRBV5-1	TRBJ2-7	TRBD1	TGCGCCAGCAGCTTATACAGGGGTGCGGCCTACGAGCAGTACTTC	CASSLYRGAAYEQYF
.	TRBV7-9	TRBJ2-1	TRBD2	TGTGCCAGCAGCTCAGCGGGAGGGGCCTACAATGAGCAGTTCTTC	CASSSAGGAYNEQFF
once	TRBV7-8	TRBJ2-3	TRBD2	TGTGCCAGCAGCTTAGGGACTAGCGGGAGCCCAGATACGCAGTATTTT	CASSLGTSGSPDTQYF
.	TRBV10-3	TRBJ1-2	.	TGTGCCATCAGTGAGTCGTCTGCGGGTAATGGCTACACCTTC	CAISESSAGNGYTF
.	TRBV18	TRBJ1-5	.	TGTGCCAGTCGAACCGCAGGGGATAGCAATCAGCCCCAGCATTTT	CASRTAGDSNQPQHF
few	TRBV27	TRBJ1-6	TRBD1	TGTGCCAGCAGTCCGGACAGGGCTAATTCACCCCTCCACTTT	CASSPDRANSPLHF
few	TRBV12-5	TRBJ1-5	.	TGTGCTAGTGGTCTAGAGGAGGGTCAGCCCCAGCATTTT	CASGLEEGQPQHF
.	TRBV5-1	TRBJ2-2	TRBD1	TGCGCCAGCAGCTTGGCATTGACAGGGTGGAACACCGGGGAGCTGTTTTTT	CASSLALTGWNTGELFF
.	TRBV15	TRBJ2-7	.	TGTGCCACCAGCAGGGGCTTTAGGAGGCGGTGGTACGAGCAGTACTTC	CATSRGFRRRWYEQYF
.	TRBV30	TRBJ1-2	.	TGTGCCTGGAGTGGGACAGACTTTTTCTATGGCTACACCTTC	CAWSGTDFFYGYTF
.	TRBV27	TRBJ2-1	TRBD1	TGTGCCAGCAGCCTAGATAGATGGGCAGGGGGTGATGAGCAGTTCTTC	CASSLDRWAGGDEQFF
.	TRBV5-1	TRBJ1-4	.	TGCGCCAGCAGCTTGATGGGCTCAACTAATGAAAAACTGTTTTTT	CASSLMGSTNEKLFF
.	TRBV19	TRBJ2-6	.	TGTGCCAGTAGTATAGATAGCGGCAGTGTCTATCGATCTGGGGCCAACGTCCTGACTTTC	CASSIDSGSVYRSGANVLTF
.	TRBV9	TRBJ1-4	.	TGTGCCAGCAGCGCCGACAGCCAAGAAAAACTGTTTTTT	CASSADSQEKLFF
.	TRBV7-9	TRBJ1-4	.	TGTGCCAGCAGCGACGTCCCGGGGGGCATAACTAATGAAAAACTGTTTTTT	CASSDVPGGITNEKLFF
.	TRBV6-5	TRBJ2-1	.	TGTGCCAGCAGTTACTCGGGGGGGCCCATAGGTTTTGAGCAGTTCTTC	CASSYSGGPIGFEQFF
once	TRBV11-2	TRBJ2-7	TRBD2	TGTGCCAGCAGCGTGGGACTAGCGGGTTACGAGCAGTACTTC	CASSVGLAGYEQYF
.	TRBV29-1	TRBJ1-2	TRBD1	TGCAGCGTGTTTCTCCGGGTAGGGGGCAGCTATGGCTACACCTTC	CSVFLRVGGSYGYTF
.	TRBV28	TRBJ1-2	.	TGTGCCAGCAGTGCACAGGGCTATGGCTACACCTTC	CASSAQGYGYTF
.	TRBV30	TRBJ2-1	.	TGTGCCTGGAGTGTAACCCTTAGCTCCTACAATGAGCAGTTCTTC	CAWSVTLSSYNEQFF
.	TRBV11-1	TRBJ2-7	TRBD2	TGTGCCAGCAGCCTACTGGAGCGGGGGGCCGGGGGATCCTACGAGCAGTACTTC	CASSLLERGAGGSYEQYF
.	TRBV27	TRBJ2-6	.	TGTGCCAGCAGTTTGCTCCAGGGTTTTGGGGCCAACGTCCTGACTTTC	CASSLLQGFGANVLTF
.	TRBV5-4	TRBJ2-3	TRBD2	TGTGCCAGCAGCGTACGTGCGGGGGACACAGATACGCAGTATTTT	CASSVRAGDTDTQYF
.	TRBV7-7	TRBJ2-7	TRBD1	TGTGCTAGCACCCCGCTAAGGGGGCGAGAATACGAGCAGTACTTC	CASTPLRGREYEQYF
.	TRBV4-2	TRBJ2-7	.	TGTGCCAGCAGCCAAGACCAGACTAGTGAGAACTACGAGCAGTACTTC	CASSQDQTSENYEQYF
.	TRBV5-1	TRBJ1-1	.	TGCGCCAGCAGCGTTGCCGCAGGCAACACTGAAGCTTTCTTT	CASSVAAGNTEAFF
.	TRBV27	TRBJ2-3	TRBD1	TGTGCCAGCAGTTTAGGGGGACAGGCCGTTTGGCAGTATTTT	CASSLGGQAVWQYF
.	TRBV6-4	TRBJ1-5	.	TGTGCCAGCAGTGACTCCACAGTGCTGGCCCCTTCGGCCCCACTGTGTAGCAATCAGCCCCAGCATTTT	CASSDSTVLAPSAPLCSNQPQHF
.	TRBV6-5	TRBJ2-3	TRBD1	TGTGCCAGCAGTTACAACAGGGGCTCCACAGATACGCAGTATTTT	CASSYNRGSTDTQYF
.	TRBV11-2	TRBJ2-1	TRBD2	TGTGCCAGCAGACTTTGGGGCGGGAGGGACAATGAGCAGTTCTTC	CASRLWGGRDNEQFF